This entry lists 31 T cell receptor beta chains sequenced from one sample in a study of blood T cell repertoires in COVID-19. Assay: immunoSEQ multiplex PCR; the TCRdb copy retains only in-frame clones and omits some. The profile shows under 300,000 clones, roughly 87% of them singletons. Sequencing was done on a sample of peripheral blood. The source of these receptors is a human donor in a cohort sampled during active COVID-19.

The chain uses TRBV29-1 and TRBJ2-5, with 7 bases matching TRBD2. The CDR3 covers 14 residues. J gave up 2 bases and V 6 bases, and 9 bases lay outside the gene matches. CDR1 and CDR2 from the germline V gene are SQVTM and ANQGSEA. CDR3 in DNA: TGCAGCGTGTCTCTCCGAGCGGGGCAAGAGACCCAGTACTTC. Protein sequence: CSVSLRAGQETQYF.

This clone appeared a few times. The J gene is TRBJ2-1, the V gene TRBV5-4; 12 bases are a match to TRBD2. This CDR3 has 15 amino acids. V was clipped by 4 bases and J by 5 bases; unmatched bases: 4. Germline loops: CDR1 SGHNT, CDR2 YYREEE (reference sequence). In nucleotides, the CDR3 is TGTGCCAGCAGCACCGGACTAGCGGGAAACAATGAGCAGTTCTTC. This sequence encodes CASSTGLAGNNEQFF. Full variable domain (missing parts from reference TRBV5-4 and TRBJ2-1): ETGVTQSPTHLIKTRGQQVTLRCSSQSGHNTVSWYQQALGQGPQFIFQYYREEENGRGNFPPRFSGLQFPNYSSELNVNALELDDSALYLCASSTGLAGNNEQFFGPGTRLTVL.

This chain uses TRBV28 with TRBJ2-3; TRBD2 matches 8 bases. Germline trimming cut 5 bases from V and 0 bases from J; bases unmatched to any gene: 1. This CDR3 region has 14 residues. Germline CDR1 is MDHEN and CDR2 is SYDVKM. The CDR3 sequence is CASSASGSTDTQYF. The CDR3 DNA is TGTGCCAGCAGTGCTAGCGGGAGCACAGATACGCAGTATTTT.

The count of this clone is one. The V call is TRBV5-4, the J call TRBJ2-5; 8 bases map to TRBD2. Germline CDR1 reads SGHNT; CDR2 reads YYREEE (reference sequence). J gave up 5 bases and V 3 bases, and 6 bases lay outside the gene matches. The CDR3 consists of 14 residues. The CDR3 loop reads CASSSGTSLETQYF. The DNA for the CDR3 is TGTGCCAGCAGCTCTGGGACTAGTTTGGAGACCCAGTACTTC.

The V gene is TRBV19, the J gene TRBJ2-7; tentative D call: TRBD2 (5 bases). The CDR3 runs to 13 residues. Trimming took 5 bases from V and 4 from J, leaving 12 bases between them. CDR1 and CDR2 (germline): LNHDA, SQIVND (reference sequence). CDR3 DNA: TGTGCCAGTAGTGGCCCGCCGGGGTACGAGCAGTACTTC. It encodes CASSGPPGYEQYF.

V and J are TRBV6-5 and TRBJ2-1; D unresolved. Trimming took off 2 bases at V and 1 base at J, with 12 bases between the two ends. The CDR3 is made up of 16 amino acids. Germline CDR1 is MNHEY and CDR2 is SVGAGI. The CDR3 bases are TGTGCCAGCAGTTACGACGGGTTGGGTTCCTACAATGAGCAGTTCTTC. This codes for CASSYDGLGSYNEQFF.

This rearrangement joins TRBV6-1 to TRBJ2-1; no clear D. V was cut by 1 base and J by 5 bases, with 9 bases left in between. The CDR3 spans 14 residues. CDR1 and CDR2 from the germline V gene are MNHNS and SASEGT. CDR3 in DNA: TGTGCCAGCAGTGAAGAAATGAGAAACAATGAGCAGTTCTTC. This translates into CASSEEMRNNEQFF.

The CDR3 DNA reads as TGTGCCAGCAGCCTAGACAGGTCCTACGAGCAGTACTTC. It specifies CASSLDRSYEQYF. The chain couples TRBV5-8 to TRBJ2-7, with D possibly matching TRBD1 (6 bases). The CDR3 loop spans 13 amino acids. V lost 4 bases and J 1 base, leaving 9 bases between the germline ends. Germline V lookup: CDR1 SGHTS, CDR2 YDEGEE.

The V gene is TRBV24-1, the J gene TRBJ2-2, with 9 bases lining up with TRBD1. Germline CDR1 reads KGHDR; CDR2 reads SFDVKD. Trimming took 4 bases from V and 0 from J; bases not matched to a gene: 5. The CDR3 is 17 residues long. In nucleotides, the CDR3 is TGTGCCACCAGTGACTTCGGACAGGGGTCGAACACCGGGGAGCTGTTTTTT. Its protein product is CATSDFGQGSNTGELFF.

This chain connects TRBV19 to TRBJ2-3; 7 positions agree with TRBD2. Unmatched junction bases numbered 5, after V lost 1 base and J lost 1 base. CDR3 size: 16 residues. The germline V gene has CDR1 LNHDA and CDR2 SQIVND (reference sequence). The CDR3 here is CASSIGGGSRTDTQYF. The CDR3, as DNA: TGTGCCAGTAGTATAGGGGGGGGGAGTCGCACAGATACGCAGTATTTT. The full variable domain, completed using reference TRBV19 and TRBJ2-3, is DGGITQSPKYLFRKEGQNVTLSCEQNLNHDAMYWYRQDPGQGLRLIYYSQIVNDFQKGDIAEGYSVSREKKESFPLTVTSAQKNPTAFYLCASSIGGGSRTDTQYFGPGTRLTVL.

The J gene is TRBJ1-3, the V gene TRBV7-2; D gene ambiguous. The CDR3 sequence is 14 residues long. Looked up from germline, CDR1 is SGHTA and CDR2 is FQGNSA. V shed 1 base and J shed 0 bases, with 4 bases lying between them. The CDR3 spells CASSLDSSGNTIYF. DNA for the CDR3: TGTGCCAGCAGCTTAGACAGCTCTGGAAACACCATATATTTT. Based on the CDR3 plus reference TRBV7-2 and TRBJ1-3, the full variable domain is GAGVSQSPSNKVTEKGKDVELRCDPISGHTALYWYRQSLGQGLEFLIYFQGNSAPDKSGLPSDRFSAERTGGSVSTLTIQRTQQEDSAVYLCASSLDSSGNTIYFGEGSWLTVV.

This clone was counted a single time. This chain links TRBV3-1 (or the pseudogene TRBV3-2) with TRBJ1-2; the match to TRBD1 covers 7 bases. V lost 6 bases, J lost 2 bases, and 6 bases stayed unmatched. Germline values: CDR1 LGHDT, CDR2 YNNKEL (reference sequence). CDR3 size: 14 residues. DNA of the CDR3: TGTGCCAGCAGTCACCTACAGGGGAACTATGGCTACACCTTC. This sequence encodes CASSHLQGNYGYTF.

The rearrangement links TRBV27 to TRBJ2-1; D ambiguous. The CDR3 has 13 residues. CDR1 MNHEY and CDR2 SMNVEV come from the germline V gene (reference sequence). The CDR3 here is CATATHSYNEQFF. The CDR3 nucleotides read TGTGCTACAGCAACCCATTCCTACAATGAGCAGTTCTTC.

Details on this clone: The same CDR3 also results from other DNA sequences found in this sample. V usage is TRBV20-1 and J usage is TRBJ2-7; tentative D call: TRBD2 (5 bases). In germline, CDR1 is DFQATT, CDR2 SNEGSKA (reference sequence). V lost 5 bases and J lost 4, with 9 bases in between. This CDR3 contains 11 residues. Here the CDR3 reads CSASLVYEQYF. The CDR3 region has the DNA TGCAGTGCTTCACTAGTGTACGAGCAGTACTTC.

This clone was observed a few times. The chain joins TRBV5-1 to TRBJ1-2; 7 bases align to TRBD1. This CDR3 is 14 amino acids long. V gave up 4 bases and J gave up 3 bases; unmatched junction bases: 6. Germline values: CDR1 SGHRS, CDR2 YFSETQ. This chain's CDR3 is CASSRLTGDYGYTF. The DNA for the CDR3 is TGCGCCAGCAGCCGCCTCACAGGGGACTATGGCTACACCTTC.

The V gene is TRBV6-1, the J gene TRBJ2-5; D perhaps matches TRBD2 (5 bases). From germline, CDR1 is MNHNS and CDR2 SASEGT. V gave up 1 base and J gave up 7 bases, with 10 bases separating them. The CDR3 is 13 residues long. The CDR3: CASSEGGSWTQYF. DNA of the CDR3: TGTGCCAGCAGTGAAGGAGGGTCCTGGACCCAGTACTTC.

The chain uses TRBV28 and TRBJ2-1; TRBD2 might be the D (7 bases). The germline V gene has CDR1 MDHEN and CDR2 SYDVKM. The germline V and J ends were trimmed by 7 bases and 8 bases, with 18 bases remaining between them. The length of the CDR3 is 14 residues. The DNA of the CDR3 is TGTGCCAGCATTTCAGGGGACTACTATCATGAGCAGTTCTTC. It yields the protein CASISGDYYHEQFF.

CDR3 amino acids: CASSTGGLGSEQFF. CDR3 in DNA: TGTGCCAGCAGTACGGGGGGACTAGGCAGTGAGCAGTTCTTC. This chain connects TRBV6-6 to TRBJ2-1; 8 bases map to TRBD2. Germline loops: CDR1 MNHNY, CDR2 SVGAGI (reference sequence). V shed 5 bases, J shed 9 bases, and the junction held 9 bases outside the gene matches. This CDR3 is 14 amino acids long.

Only a few counts were recorded for this clone. The chain is built from TRBV11-2 and TRBJ1-5, with D possibly matching TRBD1 (5 bases). The CDR3 has 13 residues. Trimming pared 4 bases from V and 4 bases from J, leaving 8 bases between. Germline V CDR1 and CDR2: SGHAT, FQNNGV. CDR3 sequence reads: CASSSTDNQPQHF. The CDR3 DNA reads as TGTGCCAGCAGCTCGACAGATAATCAGCCCCAGCATTTT.

The chain couples TRBV5-1 to TRBJ1-1; 9 bases fit TRBD1. This CDR3 region has 15 residues. Germline CDR1 and CDR2: SGHRS and YFSETQ. V gave up 4 bases and J gave up 11 bases; unmatched junction bases: 15. For the CDR3, the DNA is TGCGCCAGCAGCCGACAACAGGGGGCCACCCCCGAGGCTTTCTTT. Protein product: CASSRQQGATPEAFF.

CDR3: CASSRGPVGNTEAFF. DNA of the CDR3: TGTGCCAGCAGCAGGGGTCCCGTTGGGAACACTGAAGCTTTCTTT. The chain recombines TRBV6-5 with TRBJ1-1, with D maybe TRBD1 (6 bases). Germline V gene lookup returns CDR1 MNHEY and CDR2 SVGAGI. This CDR3 region has 15 residues. The ends were cut back, 6 bases at V and 1 base at J, with 15 bases in the middle.

A few counts support this clone. The V gene is TRBV19, the J gene TRBJ2-1, with D perhaps TRBD2 (5 bases). The CDR3 covers 14 residues. Germline-derived CDR1 and CDR2 are LNHDA and SQIVND (reference sequence). The V gene lost 2 bases and the J gene lost 7 bases, with 12 bases spanning the gap. The CDR3, as DNA: TGTGCCAGTAGTATAAAGATCGGGGAAAATGAGCAGTTCTTC. Its protein product is CASSIKIGENEQFF.

The CDR3 loop is CASTPTHNEQFF. CDR3 in DNA: TGTGCCAGCACTCCCACTCACAATGAGCAGTTCTTC. V usage is TRBV12-3 or TRBV12-4 and J usage is TRBJ2-1; D unclear. This CDR3 contains 12 residues. Between the trimmed V and J ends, which lost 7 bases and 5 bases, there was a span of 9 bases.

V and J are TRBV7-6 and TRBJ1-1, with unresolved D. Germline values: CDR1 SGHVS, CDR2 FNYEAQ. This CDR3 spans 12 amino acids. V lost 5 bases to trimming and J lost 8 bases, with 12 bases between them. The CDR3 reads CASSPGGDEAFF. DNA of the CDR3: TGTGCCAGCAGCCCCGGAGGAGACGAAGCTTTCTTT.

J is TRBJ2-3 and V is TRBV7-2; 11 bases are a match to TRBD2. Germline V gene data show CDR1 as SGHTA and CDR2 as FQGNSA. Losses at the gene ends were 4 bases for V and 4 bases for J; bases not matched to a gene: 13. This CDR3 comprises 18 residues. The CDR3 spells CASSSQPPLAGVPDTQYF. The CDR3, as DNA: TGTGCCAGCAGCTCCCAGCCCCCACTAGCGGGAGTCCCAGATACGCAGTATTTT.

The chain carries TRBV6-2 or TRBV6-3 and TRBJ1-2; D unresolved. CDR1 is MNHEY and CDR2 is SVGEGT in the germline V gene. The CDR3 spans 14 residues. The ends were cut back, 0 bases at V and 4 bases at J, with 9 bases in the middle. The CDR3 is CASSYSSNSYGYTF. In nucleotides, the CDR3 is TGTGCCAGCAGTTACTCGAGCAACAGCTATGGCTACACCTTC.

The chain links TRBV7-2 to TRBJ2-1; 10 bases align to TRBD1. Germline V lookup: CDR1 SGHTA, CDR2 FQGNSA. The CDR3 contains 16 residues. Losses at the gene ends were 5 bases for V and 4 bases for J; bases not matched to a gene: 8. The CDR3 sequence is CASSRWWTGGYNEQFF. The CDR3 coding sequence is TGTGCCAGCAGCCGCTGGTGGACAGGGGGTTACAATGAGCAGTTCTTC. Variable domain in full (rest from reference TRBV7-2 and TRBJ2-1): GAGVSQSPSNKVTEKGKDVELRCDPISGHTALYWYRQSLGQGLEFLIYFQGNSAPDKSGLPSDRFSAERTGGSVSTLTIQRTQQEDSAVYLCASSRWWTGGYNEQFFGPGTRLTVL.

This CDR3 is CASSEFASGNEQFF. CDR3 DNA: TGCGCCAGCAGTGAGTTTGCTAGCGGGAACGAGCAGTTCTTC. The gene calls are TRBV10-1 and TRBJ2-1, with 9 bases matching TRBD2. Trimming cost V 1 base and J 10 bases; bases outside gene matches: 5. Germline CDR1 is WNHNN and CDR2 is SYGVQD (reference sequence). CDR3 length equals 14 residues.

J is TRBJ2-3 and V is TRBV9, with a tentative D call TRBD1 (5 bases). The CDR3 covers 15 residues. Germline values: CDR1 SGDLS, CDR2 YYNGEE. V lost 0 bases, J lost 4 bases, and 12 bases lay in between. Written as DNA, the CDR3 is TGTGCCAGCAGCGTAGGGGGCTACGCGCCAGATACGCAGTATTTT. Translation: CASSVGGYAPDTQYF.

This chain joins TRBV4-1 and TRBJ2-1, with TRBD2 matching 11 bases. Germline CDR1 and CDR2: MGHRA and YSYEKL. J lost 0 bases, V lost 3 bases, and 1 base had no gene match. The CDR3 covers 16 residues. The CDR3 bases are TGCGCCAGCAGCCATAGCGGGAGGGCCTCCTACAATGAGCAGTTCTTC. Residues: CASSHSGRASYNEQFF.

This CDR3 reads CASSVASGPGEKLFF. In DNA form, the CDR3 reads TGTGCCAGCAGCGTAGCTTCAGGGCCGGGTGAAAAACTGTTTTTT. This chain links TRBV9 with TRBJ1-4; possibly TRBD1 for D (5 bases). Trimming took 0 bases from V and 7 from J, leaving 13 bases between them. The V gene's germline CDR1 is SGDLS and CDR2 YYNGEE. The CDR3 runs 15 residues.